This T cell receptor beta chain appears in the sequencing data of a study of blood T cell repertoires in COVID-19. Study information: The cDNA or gDNA used as material had been derived from T cells, B-cell-depleted T cells, or PBMCs.

Sequencing was performed with immunoSEQ multiplex PCR; in TCRdb, only in-frame clones are kept and a portion is missing. The sample includes a few hundred thousand clones, about nine tenths seen only once; the top ten take 8.5% to 14%. The CDR3 consists of 14 residues. CDR1 and CDR2 (germline): MGHRA, YSYEKL. J gave up 1 base and V 8 bases, and 4 bases lay outside the gene matches. The chain uses TRBV4-1 and TRBJ2-1; 8 positions match TRBD2. The sequence derives from a woman in her thirties with COVID-19, enrolled during active disease. The material sequenced was peripheral blood. CDR3 bases: TGCGCCAGCCGGGGGGGGACTTCCTACAATGAGCAGTTCTTC. It specifies CASRGGTSYNEQFF.